Listed below are T cell receptor beta chains from one sample, sequenced in a study of blood T cell repertoires in COVID-19. Clones were read by immunoSEQ multiplex PCR, and TCRdb kept only the in-frame ones, dropping some. The repertoire holds 20,000 to 25,000 clones, with 89% as singletons. The specimen sequenced was peripheral blood. The receptors shown here come from a human donor with active COVID-19. The donor label of this sample is uncertain. Each CDR3 is given with its conserved first and last residue. The D gene is left open where the match is weak. Expanded clones are given a class, and other clones once, few, many or no size at all.

TRBJ1-5 NA 16 TRBD1 TRBV5-6 TGTGCCAGCAGCCGAGGACAGGTGAAGTTCAATCAGCCCCAGCATTTT CASSRGQVKFNQPQHF
TRBJ2-7 NA 15 NA TRBV11-3 TGTGCCAGCAGCTTAGAGTTTGGGGCGACCTACGAGCAGTACTTC CASSLEFGATYEQYF
TRBJ2-3 NA 14 NA TRBV19 TGTGCCAGTAGTATCTCCAGGGCCATTGAGAAGCAGTATTTT CASSISRAIEKQYF
TRBJ2-3 NA 16 TRBD1 TRBV11-2 TGTGCCAGCAACTTAGACAGGGGGCTTATCACAGATACGCAGTATTTT CASNLDRGLITDTQYF
TRBJ1-1 NA 15 TRBD1 TRBV4-2 TGTGCCAGCAGCGGAGCGGGACAGGGGGACACTGAAGCTTTCTTT CASSGAGQGDTEAFF
TRBJ1-1 NA 14 TRBD1 TRBV7-9 TGTGCCAGCAGCCCGACAGGGGCGAACACTGAAGCTTTCTTT CASSPTGANTEAFF
TRBJ1-1 NA 17 NA TRBV6-1 TGTGCCAGCAGTGCCTCCGGGACACCGGGGCGTGGCACTGAAGCTTTCTTT CASSASGTPGRGTEAFF
TRBJ1-5 NA 12 TRBD1 TRBV29-1 TGCAGCGTGGCGGACAGGGGTCAGCCCCAGCATTTT CSVADRGQPQHF
TRBJ2-3 NA 15 NA TRBV7-2 TGTGCCAGCAGCATCCAGGGGTCTGGCACAGATACGCAGTATTTT CASSIQGSGTDTQYF
TRBJ2-7 NA 11 NA TRBV3-1/TRBV3-2 TGTGCCAGCAGCCGAGCGGACGAGCAGTACTTC CASSRADEQYF
TRBJ1-4 once 17 TRBD1 TRBV3-1/TRBV3-2 TGTGCCAGCAGCCCTTGGACAGGCGGTTATACGGATGAAAAACTGTTTTTT CASSPWTGGYTDEKLFF
TRBJ2-3 NA 19 NA TRBV4-3 TGCGCCAGCAGCCAAGGACACCCCCTATGGGGGCCTGACACAGATACGCAGTATTTT CASSQGHPLWGPDTDTQYF
TRBJ1-4 NA 14 NA TRBV5-4 TGTGCCAGCGCAGAGGACAGCCATAATGAAAAACTGTTTTTT CASAEDSHNEKLFF
TRBJ2-7 NA 14 TRBD1 TRBV3-1/TRBV3-2 TGTGCCAGCAGTTCCGGGACAGGGGGCTACGAGCAGTACTTC CASSSGTGGYEQYF
TRBJ2-7 NA 15 TRBD2 TRBV9 TGTGCCAGCAGCTTACTAGCGGGAGGGTTCTACGAGCAGTACTTC CASSLLAGGFYEQYF
TRBJ2-5 once 16 TRBD2 TRBV5-4 TGTGCCAGCAGCTTGGCCTCCGGCGGGGGTCCCCGGGCCCAGTACTTC CASSLASGGGPRAQYF
TRBJ1-1 NA 15 NA TRBV28 TGTGCCAGCAGTTTCCCAACAGGACTGAACACTGAAGCTTTCTTT CASSFPTGLNTEAFF
TRBJ2-2 NA 18 TRBD2 TRBV5-4 TGTGCCAGCAGCAGCGGGACTAGCGGGAGGGCTTTAACCGGGGAGCTGTTTTTT CASSSGTSGRALTGELFF
TRBJ2-7 NA 14 NA TRBV7-2 TGTGCCAGCAGCTTAGTGGGGGCGGAAACCGAGCAGTACTTC CASSLVGAETEQYF
TRBJ2-1 NA 21 TRBD1 TRBV3-1/TRBV3-2 TGTGCCAGCAGCCACCGACAGGGGTTCTTACTGGAACTCCTCTCCTACAATGAGCAGTTCTTC CASSHRQGFLLELLSYNEQFF
TRBJ1-1 NA 17 TRBD1 TRBV5-1 TGCGCCAGCAGCCTCGGGACAGGGGGCGTTCGGGACACTGAAGCTTTCTTT CASSLGTGGVRDTEAFF
TRBJ2-1 NA 14 TRBD2 TRBV28 TGTGCCAGCAGTACTAGCGGAACTAACAATGAGCAGTTCTTC CASSTSGTNNEQFF
TRBJ2-7 NA 15 NA TRBV6-2/TRBV6-3 TGTGCCAGCAGTTATCCTTCGGCGGGTGTCTACGAGCAGTACTTC CASSYPSAGVYEQYF
TRBJ1-3 once 17 NA TRBV7-9 TGTGCCAGCAGCGTGGCACTCAGAACAGGGTTTGGAAACACCATATATTTT CASSVALRTGFGNTIYF
TRBJ1-5 NA 17 TRBD1 TRBV15 TGTGCCACCAGCAGAGGCCGGGACAGGGATAGCAATCAGCCCCAGCATTTT CATSRGRDRDSNQPQHF
TRBJ2-2 NA 15 NA TRBV11-1 TGTGCCAGCAGTAGACAGGGAGGAGGAACCGGGGAGCTGTTTTTT CASSRQGGGTGELFF
TRBJ2-1 NA 13 NA TRBV25-1 TGTGCCAGCAGTACATCCCCCCCCAATGAGCAGTTCTTC CASSTSPPNEQFF